The clone carrying this T cell receptor beta chain was picked up many times. Each sample yielded at least 6 micrograms of PBMC total RNA. Next came a second PCR, run for about 6 to 12 cycles, which used a sample-barcoded 5' primer along with a J-beta primer mix. TCRdb used MiXCR to reprocess the 5' RACE reads, holding one entry per CDR3 protein. The sample records hundreds of thousands of distinct CDR3 sequences, approximately 22% being singletons. Germline V CDR1 and CDR2: SGHTA, FQGNSA. V was trimmed by 5 bases and J by 3 bases, leaving 18 bases between them. This CDR3 comprises 16 residues. The data belong to a study of blood T cells in healthy people across ages.

Sequenced input: blood. The chain carries TRBV7-2 and TRBJ2-3; the D gene is possibly TRBD2 (6 bases). The receptor comes from a man aged 70 or older in good health. CDR3 residues: CASSPHGGVGTDTQYF. As DNA, the CDR3 is TGTGCCAGCAGCCCCCACGGAGGGGTTGGTACAGATACGCAGTATTTT.